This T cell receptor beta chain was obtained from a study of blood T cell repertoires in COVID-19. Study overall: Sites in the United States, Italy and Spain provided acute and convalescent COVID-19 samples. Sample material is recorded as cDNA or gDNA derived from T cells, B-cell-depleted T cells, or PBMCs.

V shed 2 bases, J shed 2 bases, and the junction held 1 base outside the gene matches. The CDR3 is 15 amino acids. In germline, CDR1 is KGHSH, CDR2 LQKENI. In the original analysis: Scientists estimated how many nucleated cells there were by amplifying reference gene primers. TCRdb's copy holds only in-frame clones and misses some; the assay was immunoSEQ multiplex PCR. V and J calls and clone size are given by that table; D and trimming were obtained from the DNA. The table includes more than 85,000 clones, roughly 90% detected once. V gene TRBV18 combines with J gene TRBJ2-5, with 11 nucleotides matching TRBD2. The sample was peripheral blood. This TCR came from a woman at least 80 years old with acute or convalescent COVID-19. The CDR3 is CASSPRLAGQETQYF. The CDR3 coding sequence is TGTGCCAGCTCACCAAGACTAGCGGGACAAGAGACCCAGTACTTC.